A selection of T cell receptor beta chains follows, all from one sample in a study of low-dose radiotherapy and immunotherapy resistance in tumors. MiXCR, run by TCRdb on the reads, gives a single entry per CDR3 protein. The sample has 35,000 to 45,000 distinct CDR3 sequences, roughly 28% seen once. The sample was PBMCs, taken before treatment. The receptors originated from a male donor with gallbladder cancer. The CDR3 runs from the conserved cysteine through the conserved F or W. The D gene is left open where the match is weak. Some rows have no size entry. The others give once, few or many, or a class for an expanded clone.

TRBJ2-1,TRBD2,medium-sized,TRBV5-4,TGTGCCAGCAGCGCGACCGGGACTAGTTACAATGAGCAGTTCTTC,CASSATGTSYNEQFF
TRBJ2-2,NA,many,TRBV15,TGTGCCACCAGCAGCAATAGCTTACTTCTTAACACCGGGGAGCTGTTTTTT,CATSSNSLLLNTGELFF
TRBJ2-5,TRBD1,many,TRBV7-6,TGTGCCAGCAGCCCGGGACAGGAAGAGACCCAGTACTTC,CASSPGQEETQYF
TRBJ2-7,NA,many,TRBV10-3,TGTGCCATCAGTGCGGTCTGGCAGGGATGGTACGAGCAGTACTTC,CAISAVWQGWYEQYF
TRBJ1-2,NA,medium-sized,TRBV6-2/TRBV6-3,TGTGCCACCCAGGACACTGTGAGGGGCTACACCTTC,CATQDTVRGYTF
TRBJ2-5,TRBD2,NA,TRBV7-2,TGTGCCAGCAGACCCGGGACTAGCGGAGAGACCCAGTACTTC,CASRPGTSGETQYF
TRBJ2-3,NA,NA,TRBV7-2,TGTGCCAGCAGCTTACGCGCTCGATCAGATACGCAGTATTTT,CASSLRARSDTQYF
TRBJ2-1,TRBD2,NA,TRBV5-1,TGCGCCAGCAGCGCCACCGCGGGAGCCTTTGAGCAGTTCTTC,CASSATAGAFEQFF
TRBJ2-7,TRBD1,few,TRBV27,TGTGCCAGCAGTTCACTGGACAGGGAGGCCGAGCAGTACTTC,CASSSLDREAEQYF
TRBJ1-1,NA,many,TRBV6-5,TGTGCCAGCAGTAAGGGAGACACTGAAGCTTTCTTT,CASSKGDTEAFF
TRBJ2-1,NA,medium-sized,TRBV28,TGTGCCAGCAGTTTATGGTGGACTCCGATCCCGGAGCAGTTCTTC,CASSLWWTPIPEQFF
TRBJ2-2,NA,many,TRBV2,TGTGCCAGCAGTAGACAGAGCAACACCGGGGAGCTGTTTTTT,CASSRQSNTGELFF
TRBJ2-1,NA,many,TRBV3-1,TGTGCCAGCAGCCAAGTAGCCAATGAGCAGTTCTTC,CASSQVANEQFF
TRBJ2-7,TRBD1,NA,TRBV2,TGTGCCAGCAGTGAACCGGGACAGGGGGCCCACGAGCAGTACTTC,CASSEPGQGAHEQYF
TRBJ2-6,NA,NA,TRBV19,TGTGCCAGTAGCCCCCGGGCCAACGTCCTGACTTTC,CASSPRANVLTF
TRBJ2-2,NA,NA,TRBV27,TGTGCCAGCAGTTTATCATCGCAGGGAGCCGGGGAGCTGTTTTTT,CASSLSSQGAGELFF
TRBJ1-1,NA,many,TRBV7-9,TGTGCCAGCAGCGCGATCCAGGTGGGCACTGAAGCTTTCTTT,CASSAIQVGTEAFF
TRBJ2-7,NA,many,TRBV5-1,TGCGCCAGCAGCCCGCCGACTTTGTCCTACGAGCAGTACTTC,CASSPPTLSYEQYF
TRBJ2-2,NA,many,TRBV4-1,TGCGCCAGCAGCCAAAGCGGACCCGGGACGTATAACACCGGGGAGCTGTTTTTT,CASSQSGPGTYNTGELFF
TRBJ1-1,NA,many,TRBV7-6,TGTGCCAGCAGCTTAACGAGTCCCTTAAGCACTGAAGCTTTCTTT,CASSLTSPLSTEAFF
TRBJ1-3,NA,many,TRBV27,TGTGCCAGCAGTCCCAGGGATCTAAACACCATATATTTT,CASSPRDLNTIYF
TRBJ1-5,NA,once,TRBV5-3,TGTGCCAGCAGCTTTCGGGAGCCAAGGGCTACTAATCAGCCCCAGCATTTT,CASSFREPRATNQPQHF
TRBJ1-6,NA,NA,TRBV20-1,TGCAGTGCCGGTAGCTCCTATAATTCACCCCTCCACTTT,CSAGSSYNSPLHF
TRBJ2-3,NA,NA,TRBV5-4,TGTGCCAGCAGCGCCAACACAGATACGCAGTATTTT,CASSANTDTQYF
TRBJ1-5,TRBD1,many,TRBV20-1,TGCAGTGCTAGGGACAGGGGGCGCGAAAGCAATCAGCCCCAGCATTTT,CSARDRGRESNQPQHF
TRBJ2-3,TRBD2,NA,TRBV28,TGTGCCAGCAGTACCCCCTCAATTCTGGGGGCTGAATTGACTAGCGGGAAGGGAAATACGCAGTATTTT,CASSTPSILGAELTSGKGNTQYF
TRBJ2-5,NA,NA,TRBV7-8,TGTGCCAGCAGCTTAGGCTATCGCGTAGACCAAGAGACCCAGTACTTC,CASSLGYRVDQETQYF
TRBJ2-5,NA,NA,TRBV2,TGTGCCAGCAGCCTCGACAGATACCAAGAGACCCAGTACTTC,CASSLDRYQETQYF
TRBJ1-2,NA,many,TRBV18,TGTGCCAGCTCACCACAACGGGGGGCACATGGCTACACCTTC,CASSPQRGAHGYTF
TRBJ2-2,NA,NA,TRBV6-8,TGTGGCAGTAACAGGGACGGGGAGCTGTTTTTT,CGSNRDGELFF
TRBJ2-2,NA,many,TRBV7-3,TGTGCCAGCAGCTTATTATTAGGGTTCACCGGGGAGCTGTTTTTT,CASSLLLGFTGELFF
TRBJ2-1,NA,NA,TRBV5-4,TGTGCCAGCAGCTTGGTGGCGGGAACAAACAATGAGCAGTTCTTC,CASSLVAGTNNEQFF
TRBJ2-7,NA,many,TRBV12-3/TRBV12-4,TGTGCCAGCAGTTTGCAATCCTACGAGCAGTACTTC,CASSLQSYEQYF
TRBJ2-2,NA,many,TRBV10-1,TGCGCCAGCAGTGAACAGAGTAACACCGGGGAGCTGTTTTTT,CASSEQSNTGELFF
TRBJ2-1,NA,many,TRBV15,TGTGCCACCAGCGGACCCGGGCGCGCCTACAATGAGCAGTTCTTC,CATSGPGRAYNEQFF
TRBJ1-1,NA,NA,TRBV5-1,TGCGCCAGCAGCTTCTCGGGAGGAGGCACTGAAGCTTTCTTT,CASSFSGGGTEAFF
TRBJ2-1,NA,NA,TRBV5-1,TGCGCCAGCAGCCGGGATGGCTACAATGAGCAGTTCTTC,CASSRDGYNEQFF
TRBJ2-3,TRBD1,NA,TRBV9,TGTGCCAGCCTGGACAGGGACACAGATACGCAGTATTTT,CASLDRDTDTQYF
TRBJ1-5,TRBD1,few,TRBV2,TGTGCCAGCAGTGAAGCGCTCAGGGGGAATCAGCCCCAGCATTTT,CASSEALRGNQPQHF
TRBJ2-3,NA,NA,TRBV5-5,TGTGCCAGCAGCTTGTTCCCTAGCAGCCTCCAGAATACGCAGTATTTT,CASSLFPSSLQNTQYF